This T cell receptor beta chain came from a study of human T cells and chemical hapten exposure. This clonotype was found once. Its antigen is unknown. The study, taken as a whole, reports: Significantly more large CDR3 similarity clusters arose among expanded TCRs than among controls. Given that the donors had alopecia, their immune response may differ from that seen in healthy people.

The time point was: patch test 3, about 24 weeks after DPC sensitization. Treatment meaning: therapeutic diphenylcyclopropenone sensitization with weekly scalp DPC. Deletions cut 2 bases from V and 5 bases from J, with 15 bases between. The CDR3 contains 15 residues. Original methodology: Around 91,000 TCRs per sample was the median, with a range of about 20,000 to 690,600. MiXCR, run by TCRdb on the RACE reads, gives a single entry per CDR3 protein. The V and J calls reflect TCRdb's pipeline rather than the authors' work. Of roughly 150,000 distinct CDR3 sequences listed, roughly 26% were seen once; the top ten hold around 2.3%.

The sample was whole blood, taken in connection with sensitization to the hapten diphenylcyclopropenone (DPC). This sequence was found in a woman under 30 with alopecia areata. Some clones in this sample may be carry-over from other donors' samples. V gene TRBV12-3 or TRBV12-4 combines with J gene TRBJ2-5; D not certain. This CDR3 is CASSLMANRVETQYF. In nucleotides, the CDR3 is TGTGCCAGCAGTTTAATGGCTAACCGAGTGGAGACCCAGTACTTC.